A selection of T cell receptor beta chains follows, all from one sample in a study of neurological immune-mediated disorders. TCRdb analysed the 5' RACE reads with MiXCR anew, one entry per CDR3 protein. The table has 40,000 to 55,000 distinct CDR3 sequences, about 5.6% seen once. The sequencing sample was made of CD4+ T cells from blood. These receptors came from a woman younger than 30 with multiple sclerosis. The CDR3 runs from the conserved cysteine through the conserved F or W. The D gene is left open where the match is weak. Where a row states a size, it is once, few, many or the class of an expanded clone; other rows omit it.

TRBJ2-4	-	many	TRBV20-1	CSARFTPPTPYILAKNIQYF	TGCAGTGCTAGATTCACGCCGCCAACTCCTTATATTCTAGCCAAAAACATTCAGTACTTC
TRBJ1-5	-	many	TRBV20-1	CSARGLNQPQHF	TGCAGTGCCCGCGGCCTCAATCAGCCCCAGCATTTT
TRBJ1-3	-	many	TRBV29-1	CSVVRASGNTIYF	TGCAGCGTTGTCAGGGCGTCGGGAAACACCATATATTTT
TRBJ1-4	-	many	TRBV12-3/TRBV12-4	CASSQVNEKLFF	TGTGCCAGCAGTCAGGTTAATGAAAAACTGTTTTTT
TRBJ1-4	-	many	TRBV5-1	CASSSKGQAFDEKLFF	TGCGCCAGCAGCTCAAAAGGGCAGGCCTTTGATGAAAAACTGTTTTTT
TRBJ2-3	-	many	TRBV6-2/TRBV6-3	CASSYSSVKDTQYF	TGTGCCAGCAGTTACTCGTCGGTCAAGGATACGCAGTATTTT
TRBJ2-1	-	many	TRBV10-3	CAISNRDGHYNEQFF	TGTGCCATCAGTAACCGGGACGGTCACTACAATGAGCAGTTCTTC
TRBJ1-5	-	many	TRBV20-1	CSARELKLQHF	TGCAGTGCTAGAGAGCTTAAGCTCCAGCATTTT
TRBJ1-1	TRBD1	few	TRBV15	CATSREPGGLQNTEAFF	TGTGCCACCAGCAGAGAACCAGGGGGCCTTCAGAACACTGAAGCTTTCTTT
TRBJ2-5	TRBD2	many	TRBV20-1	CSASGDERGQETQYF	TGCAGTGCTAGTGGGGATGAGCGGGGGCAAGAGACCCAGTACTTC
TRBJ2-5	-	many	TRBV20-1	CSASDSQETQYF	TGCAGTGCTAGTGACAGCCAAGAGACCCAGTACTTC
TRBJ2-2	-	many	TRBV12-3/TRBV12-4	CASSLGQNTGELFF	TGTGCCAGCAGTTTGGGACAGAACACCGGGGAGCTGTTTTTT
TRBJ1-4	-	many	TRBV6-5	CASSRQVDAEKLFF	TGTGCCAGCAGCCGACAGGTTGACGCTGAAAAACTGTTTTTT
TRBJ2-1	-	many	TRBV5-1	CASSLENRVNNEQFF	TGCGCCAGCAGCTTGGAGAACAGGGTCAACAATGAGCAGTTCTTC
TRBJ2-3	-	many	TRBV29-1	CSVEFTGASTDTQYF	TGCAGCGTTGAATTTACTGGCGCGAGCACAGATACGCAGTATTTT
TRBJ2-2	TRBD2	many	TRBV5-5	CASSLGLVTGELFF	TGTGCCAGCAGCCTGGGACTAGTAACCGGGGAGCTGTTTTTT
TRBJ2-2	-	-	TRBV9	CASSPDSSNTGELFF	TGTGCCAGCTCCCCGGACTCCTCGAACACCGGGGAGCTGTTTTTT